The 13 T cell receptor beta chains below come from one sample, sequenced in a study of cytomegalovirus exposure and HLA in healthy donors. The PCR contained 60 Vbeta and 13 Jbeta primers. Here immunoSEQ multiplex PCR was the method, and the copy in TCRdb shows in-frame clones only, minus some. The table includes about 160,000 clones, 85% detected once. The specimen sequenced was PBMCs. Receptors were obtained from a boy younger than 10 in good health and CMV-seronegative.

This chain links TRBV5-6 with TRBJ2-1; TRBD2 matches at 12 bases. Looked up from germline, CDR1 is SGHDT and CDR2 is YYEEEE. The length of the CDR3 is 17 residues. Germline trimming cut 3 bases from V and 3 bases from J; bases unmatched to any gene: 7. CDR3 protein: CASSYGLAGPLYNEQFF. CDR3 bases: TGTGCCAGCAGCTACGGACTAGCGGGGCCTCTCTACAATGAGCAGTTCTTC.

The V gene is TRBV5-1, the J gene TRBJ1-5; D is uncertain. CDR3 size: 15 residues. Trimming left V 2 bases short and J 4 bases short, with 13 bases between. Germline lookup yields CDR1 SGHRS and CDR2 YFSETQ. DNA for the CDR3: TGCGCCAGCAGCTTAGCAGGTGCTCTAAATCAGCCCCAGCATTTT. It encodes CASSLAGALNQPQHF.

This rearrangement joins TRBV4-2 to TRBJ2-7; 7 bases match TRBD2. This CDR3 contains 15 residues. Germline lookup yields CDR1 LGHNA and CDR2 YNFKEQ. The V segment lost 0 bases and the J segment 0 bases; nucleotides outside the gene matches: 2. The CDR3 reads CASSQDRGSSYEQYF. The CDR3 DNA reads as TGTGCCAGCAGCCAAGATCGCGGGAGCTCCTACGAGCAGTACTTC.

V gene TRBV2 combines with J gene TRBJ2-7; maybe TRBD1 (6 bases). CDR1 is SNHLY, CDR2 FYNNEI, per germline. The CDR3 is 13 residues long. V lost 6 bases to trimming and J lost 6 bases, with 15 bases between them. CDR3 in DNA: TGTGCCAGCAGGGGGGCCCCACCGCGCGAGCAGTACTTC. Translation: CASRGAPPREQYF.

This rearrangement joins TRBV19 to TRBJ2-2; D might be TRBD2 (6 bases). The germline V and J ends were trimmed by 1 base and 2 bases, with 8 bases remaining between them. Looked up from germline, CDR1 is LNHDA and CDR2 is SQIVND (reference sequence). CDR3 length: 15 amino acids. CDR3 loop: CASSIAGVNTGELFF. CDR3 coding DNA: TGTGCCAGTAGTATAGCGGGAGTAAACACCGGGGAGCTGTTTTTT.

The V gene is TRBV5-6, the J gene TRBJ2-3, with 9 positions matching TRBD1. The CDR3 runs 15 residues. V trimming: 5 bases; J trimming: 3 bases; junction bases outside the gene matches: 7. Germline CDR1 and CDR2: SGHDT and YYEEEE. DNA of the CDR3: TGTGCCAGCAGTCTGGACAGGGGTATGACAGATACGCAGTATTTT. Its translation: CASSLDRGMTDTQYF.

The J gene is TRBJ2-7, the V gene TRBV14; weak D call: TRBD2 (5 bases). With 1 base removed from V and 6 bases from J, the gap between germline ends came to 10 bases. The CDR3 length is 13 residues. The germline CDR1 and CDR2 sequences are SGHDN and FVKESK. The CDR3 loop is CASSQVPGGEQYV. The CDR3, as DNA: TGTGCCAGCAGCCAAGTCCCCGGAGGCGAGCAGTACGTC.

V is TRBV11-3 and J is TRBJ2-7, with D perhaps TRBD2 (6 bases). Trimming removed 5 bases from V and 3 bases from J, with 20 bases in between. The CDR3 runs to 16 residues. Germline V lookup: CDR1 SGHNT, CDR2 YENEEA. The CDR3 DNA sequence: TGTGCCAGCAGCCCCGGCGGAGGGGAAGAGGGCTACGAGCAGTACTTC. Translation gives CASSPGGGEEGYEQYF.

The V and J genes are TRBV6-5 and TRBJ2-3; D is uncertain. The germline CDR1 and CDR2 sequences are MNHEY and SVGAGI. Trimming pared 2 bases from V and 2 bases from J, leaving 8 bases between. This CDR3 region has 14 residues. In nucleotides, the CDR3 is TGTGCCAGCAGTTACGCGAGCATCACAGATACGCAGTATTTT. Protein product: CASSYASITDTQYF.

This chain joins TRBV11-3 and TRBJ2-7, with 7 bases that match TRBD1. The CDR3 extends over 14 amino acids. V shed 1 base and J 0 bases; nucleotides not matched to a gene: 0. Germline assignment: CDR1 SGHNT and CDR2 YENEEA. The CDR3 region is CASSLGTGSYEQYF. In DNA, the CDR3 is TGTGCCAGCAGCTTAGGGACAGGCTCCTACGAGCAGTACTTC. Complete variable domain (other parts from reference TRBV11-3 and TRBJ2-7): EAGVVQSPRYKIIEKKQPVAFWCNPISGHNTLYWYLQNLGQGPELLIRYENEEAVDDSQLPKDRFSAERLKGVDSTLKIQPAELGDSAVYLCASSLGTGSYEQYFGPGTRLTVT.

The J gene is TRBJ2-3, the V gene TRBV7-9, with TRBD2 matching over 11 bases. Germline lookup yields CDR1 SEHNR and CDR2 FQNEAQ (reference sequence). The CDR3 runs 17 residues. The V gene end was trimmed by 5 bases and the J gene end by 6 bases; junction bases not matched to a gene: 13. The CDR3 DNA reads TGTGCCAGCAGCCCGGGACTAGCGGAGATCTTCCGTGATACGCAGTATTTT. The encoded protein is CASSPGLAEIFRDTQYF.

Here the CDR3 DNA reads TGTGCCAGCTCACCTTTGTATAGACAGGGCAATCAGCCCCAGCATTTT. Residues: CASSPLYRQGNQPQHF. This chain connects TRBV18 to TRBJ1-5; D possibly corresponds to TRBD1 (6 bases). V lost 3 bases, J lost 2 bases, and 14 bases lay in between. The germline V gene encodes CDR1 KGHSH and CDR2 LQKENI. The CDR3 length is 16 residues.

The J gene is TRBJ1-5, the V gene TRBV28, with TRBD1 identical over 9 bases. Per the germline V gene, CDR1 is MDHEN and CDR2 is SYDVKM. The CDR3 length is 19 residues. Trimming cost V 4 bases and J 0 bases; bases outside gene matches: 13. CDR3 loop: CASSYQTGTGPRSNQPQHF. DNA for the CDR3: TGTGCCAGCAGTTACCAAACCGGGACAGGGCCCCGTAGCAATCAGCCCCAGCATTTT.